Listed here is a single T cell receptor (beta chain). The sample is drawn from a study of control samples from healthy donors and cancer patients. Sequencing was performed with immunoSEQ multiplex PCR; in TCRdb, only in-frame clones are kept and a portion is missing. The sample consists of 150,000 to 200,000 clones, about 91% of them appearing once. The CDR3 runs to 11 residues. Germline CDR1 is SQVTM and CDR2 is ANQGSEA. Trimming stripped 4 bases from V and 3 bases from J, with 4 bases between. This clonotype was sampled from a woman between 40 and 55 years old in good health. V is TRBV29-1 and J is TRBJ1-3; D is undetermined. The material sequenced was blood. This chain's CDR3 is CSVGDGNTIYF. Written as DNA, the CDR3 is TGCAGCGTTGGGGATGGAAACACCATATATTTT.